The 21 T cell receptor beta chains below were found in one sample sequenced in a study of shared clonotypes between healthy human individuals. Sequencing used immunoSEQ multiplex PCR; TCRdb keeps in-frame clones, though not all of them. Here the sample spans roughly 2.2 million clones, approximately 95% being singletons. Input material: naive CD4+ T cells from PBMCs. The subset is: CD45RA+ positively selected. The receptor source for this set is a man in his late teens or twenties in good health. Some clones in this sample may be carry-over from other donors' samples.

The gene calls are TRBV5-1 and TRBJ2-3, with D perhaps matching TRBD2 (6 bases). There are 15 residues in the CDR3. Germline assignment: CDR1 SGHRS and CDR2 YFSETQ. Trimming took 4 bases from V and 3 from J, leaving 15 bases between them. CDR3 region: CASSRNSGETDTQYF. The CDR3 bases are TGCGCCAGCAGCCGAAATAGCGGAGAAACAGATACGCAGTATTTT.

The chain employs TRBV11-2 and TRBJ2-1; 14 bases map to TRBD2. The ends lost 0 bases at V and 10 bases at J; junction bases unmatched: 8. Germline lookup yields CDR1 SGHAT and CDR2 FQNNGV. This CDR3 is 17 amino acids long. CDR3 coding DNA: TGTGCCAGCAGCTTAGATGGCGGGACTAGCGGGAGAAAAGAGCAGTTCTTC. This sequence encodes CASSLDGGTSGRKEQFF.

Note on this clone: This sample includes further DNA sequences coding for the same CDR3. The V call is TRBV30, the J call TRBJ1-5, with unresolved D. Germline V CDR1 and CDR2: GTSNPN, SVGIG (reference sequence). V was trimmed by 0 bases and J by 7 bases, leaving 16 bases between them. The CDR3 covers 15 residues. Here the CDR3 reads CAWSVAGGVGQPQHF. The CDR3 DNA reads TGTGCCTGGAGTGTAGCGGGTGGGGTCGGGCAGCCCCAGCATTTT.

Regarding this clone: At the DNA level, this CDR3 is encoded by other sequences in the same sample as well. CDR3 protein: CASSYSSSTDTQYF. The CDR3 coding sequence is TGTGCCAGCAGTTACTCTAGCTCCACAGATACGCAGTATTTT. The rearrangement links TRBV6-5 to TRBJ2-3; D gene unclear. The CDR3 is made up of 14 amino acids. V lost 0 bases and J 2 bases, leaving 6 bases between the germline ends. Per the germline V gene, CDR1 is MNHEY and CDR2 is SVGAGI.

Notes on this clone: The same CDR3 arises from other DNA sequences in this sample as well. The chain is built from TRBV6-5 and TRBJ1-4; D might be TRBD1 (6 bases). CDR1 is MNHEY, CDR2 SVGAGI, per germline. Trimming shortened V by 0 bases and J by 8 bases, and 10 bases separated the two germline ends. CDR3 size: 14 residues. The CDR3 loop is CASSYSGGREKLFF. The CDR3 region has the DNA TGTGCCAGCAGTTACTCGGGGGGCCGAGAAAAACTGTTTTTT.

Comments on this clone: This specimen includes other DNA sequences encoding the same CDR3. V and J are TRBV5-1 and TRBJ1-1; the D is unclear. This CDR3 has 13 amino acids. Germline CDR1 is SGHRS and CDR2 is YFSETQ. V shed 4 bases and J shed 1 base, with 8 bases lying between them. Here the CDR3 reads CASSPGGNTEAFF. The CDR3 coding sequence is TGCGCCAGCAGCCCCGGCGGGAACACTGAAGCTTTCTTT.

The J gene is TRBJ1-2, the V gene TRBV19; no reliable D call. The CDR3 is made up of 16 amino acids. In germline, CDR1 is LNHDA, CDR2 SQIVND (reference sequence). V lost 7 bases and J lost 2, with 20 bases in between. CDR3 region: CASNPRARNTNYGYTF. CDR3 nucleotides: TGTGCCAGTAATCCACGTGCACGGAATACAAACTATGGCTACACCTTC.

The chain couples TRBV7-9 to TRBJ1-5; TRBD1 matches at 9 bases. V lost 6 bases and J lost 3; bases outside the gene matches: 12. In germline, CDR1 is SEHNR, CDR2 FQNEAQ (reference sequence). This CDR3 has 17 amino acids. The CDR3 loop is CASSFAPGTGYNQPQHF. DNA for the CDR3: TGTGCCAGCAGTTTTGCACCCGGGACAGGGTACAATCAGCCCCAGCATTTT.

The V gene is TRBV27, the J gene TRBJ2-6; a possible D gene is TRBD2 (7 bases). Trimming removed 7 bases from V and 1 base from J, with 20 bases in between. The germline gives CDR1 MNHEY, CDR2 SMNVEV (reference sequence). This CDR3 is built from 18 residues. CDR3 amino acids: CASTNQRGGVSGANVLTF. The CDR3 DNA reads TGTGCCAGCACTAATCAGAGGGGGGGCGTATCTGGGGCCAACGTCCTGACTTTC.

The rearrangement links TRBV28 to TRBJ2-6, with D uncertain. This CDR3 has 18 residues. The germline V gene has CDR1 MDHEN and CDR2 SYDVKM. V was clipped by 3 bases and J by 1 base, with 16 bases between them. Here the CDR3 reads CASSFQTSTLSGANVLTF. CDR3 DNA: TGTGCCAGCAGTTTCCAGACCTCTACTCTATCTGGGGCCAACGTCCTGACTTTC.

This chain's CDR3 is CASRADEGYTF. CDR3 sequence (DNA): TGTGCCAGCAGGGCGGACGAGGGCTACACCTTC. The chain recombines TRBV6-1 with TRBJ1-2; D not certain. Germline lookup yields CDR1 MNHNS and CDR2 SASEGT. The CDR3 runs to 11 residues. V was cut by 6 bases and J by 8 bases, with 10 bases left in between.

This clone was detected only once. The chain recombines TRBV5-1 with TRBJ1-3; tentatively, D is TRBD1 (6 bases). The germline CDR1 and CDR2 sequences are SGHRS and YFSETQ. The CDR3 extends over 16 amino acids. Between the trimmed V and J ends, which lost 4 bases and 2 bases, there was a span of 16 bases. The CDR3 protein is CASSAGVQGAGNTIYF. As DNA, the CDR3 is TGCGCCAGCAGCGCGGGAGTACAGGGAGCTGGAAACACCATATATTTT.

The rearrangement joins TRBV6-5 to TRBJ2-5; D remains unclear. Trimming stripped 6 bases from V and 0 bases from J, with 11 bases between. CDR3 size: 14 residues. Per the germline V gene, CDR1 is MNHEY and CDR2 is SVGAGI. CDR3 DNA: TGTGCCAGCAGGCGGACCCAAAACCAAGAGACCCAGTACTTC. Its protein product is CASRRTQNQETQYF.

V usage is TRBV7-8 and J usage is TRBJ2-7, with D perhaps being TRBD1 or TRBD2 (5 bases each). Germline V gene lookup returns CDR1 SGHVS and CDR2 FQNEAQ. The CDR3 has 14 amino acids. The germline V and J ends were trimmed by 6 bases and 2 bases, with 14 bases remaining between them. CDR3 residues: CASSYGLGAYEQYF. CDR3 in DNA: TGTGCCAGCAGTTACGGGCTGGGGGCCTACGAGCAGTACTTC.

The CDR3 reads CASRSPGSGSPQEYF. The CDR3 nucleotides read TGTGCCAGCAGATCCCCGGGTAGCGGGAGCCCCCAGGAGTATTTT. The chain links TRBV27 to TRBJ2-3; 9 bases agree with TRBD2. Germline V gene sequence: CDR1 MNHEY, CDR2 SMNVEV (reference sequence). The V segment lost 6 bases and the J segment 13 bases; nucleotides outside the gene matches: 17. The CDR3 loop spans 15 amino acids.

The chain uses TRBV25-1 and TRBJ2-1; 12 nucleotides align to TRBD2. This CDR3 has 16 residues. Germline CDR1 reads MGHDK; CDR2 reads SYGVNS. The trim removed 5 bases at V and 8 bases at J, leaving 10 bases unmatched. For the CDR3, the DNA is TGTGCCAGCAGTAAGAGACTAGCGGGAGTAAAGTATGAGCAGTTCTTC. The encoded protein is CASSKRLAGVKYEQFF. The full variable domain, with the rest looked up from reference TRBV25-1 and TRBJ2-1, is EADIYQTPRYLVIGTGKKITLECSQTMGHDKMYWYQQDPGMELHLIHYSYGVNSTEKGDLSSESTVSRIRTEHFPLTLESARPSHTSQYLCASSKRLAGVKYEQFFGPGTRLTVL.

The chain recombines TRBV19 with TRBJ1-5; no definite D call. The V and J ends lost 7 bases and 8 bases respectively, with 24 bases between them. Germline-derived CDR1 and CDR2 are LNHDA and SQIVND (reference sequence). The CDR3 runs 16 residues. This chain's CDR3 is CASTTKPGLGWEPQHF. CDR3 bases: TGTGCCAGTACCACAAAACCCGGCCTCGGGTGGGAGCCCCAGCATTTT.

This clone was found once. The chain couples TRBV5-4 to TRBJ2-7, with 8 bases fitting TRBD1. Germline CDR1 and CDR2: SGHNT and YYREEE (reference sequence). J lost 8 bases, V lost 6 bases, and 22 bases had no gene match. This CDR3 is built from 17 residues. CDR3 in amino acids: CASTPPAYPGGLEKQYF. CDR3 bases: TGTGCCAGCACCCCCCCCGCTTACCCAGGGGGCCTGGAAAAGCAGTACTTC.

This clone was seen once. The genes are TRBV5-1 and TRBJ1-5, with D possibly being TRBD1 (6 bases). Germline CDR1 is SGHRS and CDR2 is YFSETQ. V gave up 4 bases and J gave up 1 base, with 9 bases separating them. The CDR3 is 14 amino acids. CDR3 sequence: CASSNGQSNQPQHF. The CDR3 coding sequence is TGCGCCAGCAGCAATGGACAGAGCAATCAGCCCCAGCATTTT. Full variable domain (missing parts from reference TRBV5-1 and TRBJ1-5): KAGVTQTPRYLIKTRGQQVTLSCSPISGHRSVSWYQQTPGQGLQFLFEYFSETQRNKGNFPGRFSGRQFSNSRSEMNVSTLELGDSALYLCASSNGQSNQPQHFGDGTRLSIL.

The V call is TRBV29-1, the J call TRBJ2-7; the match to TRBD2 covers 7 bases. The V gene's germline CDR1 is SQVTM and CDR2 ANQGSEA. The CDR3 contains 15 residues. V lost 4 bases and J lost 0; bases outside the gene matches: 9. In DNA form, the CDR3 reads TGCAGCGTTGCCCTCGGGGGGATTAGCTCCTACGAGCAGTACTTC. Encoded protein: CSVALGGISSYEQYF.

CDR3 sequence reads: CASSVGLAGRDEQFF. Written as DNA, the CDR3 is TGTGCCAGCAGTGTAGGCCTAGCGGGAAGGGATGAGCAGTTCTTC. This sequence joins TRBV6-4 and TRBJ2-1; 9 bases line up with TRBD2. J was trimmed by 8 bases and V by 4 bases; bases with no gene match: 9. This CDR3 has 15 amino acids. Germline V lookup: CDR1 MRHNA, CDR2 SNTAGT.